Below, one TCR beta chain is given with its context. Its cognate antigen is unknown. Unique molecular identifiers had been added to the TCR beta cDNA libraries. T cells numbering roughly 1 to 10 million yielded cDNA molecules that totaled approximately 500,000. TCRdb redid the calling of the PCR reads with MiXCR, one entry per CDR3 protein. Of some 890,000 distinct CDR3 sequences listed, about 50% are singletons. The sample comes from a study of post-analysis software for immune sequencing data. Looking at the study overall: Some patients lacked subtype; others had relapsing-remitting, secondary progressive or progressive-relapsing disease. Study findings and constraints: Clustering by F measure revealed strong co-clustering among samples prepared together in one batch. A significant reduction in normalized Chao1 diversity was observed in multiple sclerosis patients versus controls.

The sample comprised blood. This TCR was recovered from a girl between 5 and 17 years old with multiple sclerosis.

The CDR3 loop is CASSKTGENTEAFF. CDR3 nucleotide sequence: TGTGCCAGCAGTAAGACAGGAGAGAACACTGAAGCTTTCTTT. The chain links TRBV6-4 to TRBJ1-1; possibly TRBD1 for D (6 bases). This CDR3 spans 14 amino acids. Germline lookup yields CDR1 MRHNA and CDR2 SNTAGT. V lost 5 bases and J 1 base, leaving 11 bases between the germline ends.